The 30 T cell receptor beta chains listed next were all sequenced from one sample in a study of control samples from healthy donors and cancer patients. Some clones are missing from TCRdb's copy, which holds only in-frame ones; the method was immunoSEQ multiplex PCR. The table for this sample gives roughly 200,000 clones. Sequencing was carried out using blood. The receptors come from a woman aged 30 to 39 in good health.

The chain combines TRBV6-1 with TRBJ1-6; D gene uncertain. In germline, CDR1 is MNHNS, CDR2 SASEGT. The CDR3 runs to 16 residues. Trimming left V 1 base short and J 7 bases short, with 14 bases between. The CDR3 DNA reads TGTGCCAGCAGTGAAGTACACCTTAATGCCAATTCACCCCTCCACTTT. Encoded protein: CASSEVHLNANSPLHF.

The chain employs TRBV10-3 and TRBJ1-1; no clear D gene. CDR1 ENHRY and CDR2 SYGVKD come from the germline V gene. The germline V and J ends were trimmed by 4 bases and 1 base, with 10 bases remaining between them. CDR3 length: 14 amino acids. The CDR3 here is CAISVRPENTEAFF. The CDR3, as DNA: TGTGCCATCAGTGTTCGACCAGAGAACACTGAAGCTTTCTTT.

The chain employs TRBV27 and TRBJ1-5; D not certain. This CDR3 has 12 amino acids. V dropped 5 bases and J dropped 1 base, with 3 bases sitting between them. Per germline, CDR1 MNHEY and CDR2 SMNVEV (reference sequence). CDR3 DNA sequence: TGTGCCAGCAGTGCAAGCAATCAGCCCCAGCATTTT. As protein: CASSASNQPQHF.

The chain has TRBV3-1 (or the pseudogene TRBV3-2) and TRBJ2-5, with a possible D match to TRBD2 (6 bases). The ends were cut back, 2 bases at V and 2 bases at J, with 9 bases in the middle. Germline CDR1 LGHDT, CDR2 YNNKEL (reference sequence). CDR3 size: 14 residues. CDR3 region: CASSQSRGQETQYF. The CDR3 coding sequence is TGTGCCAGCAGCCAAAGTCGGGGGCAAGAGACCCAGTACTTC.

This chain uses TRBV19 with TRBJ1-1; a weak D match, TRBD1 (5 bases). Germline V gene lookup returns CDR1 LNHDA and CDR2 SQIVND (reference sequence). Deletions cut 3 bases from V and 5 bases from J, with 13 bases between. The CDR3 loop spans 14 amino acids. CDR3 in amino acids: CASSMLAGGTEAFF. CDR3 in DNA: TGTGCCAGTAGTATGTTAGCGGGGGGAACTGAAGCTTTCTTT.

This chain uses TRBV6-5 with TRBJ2-2; TRBD2 might be the D (7 bases). Deletions cut 7 bases from V and 8 bases from J, with 17 bases between. This CDR3 region has 14 residues. CDR1 and CDR2 (germline): MNHEY, SVGAGI. The CDR3 spells CASIGLGGTGELFF. CDR3 DNA sequence: TGTGCCAGCATCGGACTAGGGGGGACGGGGGAGCTGTTTTTT.

The gene calls are TRBV19 and TRBJ1-1; D perhaps matches TRBD1 (5 bases). V was cut by 7 bases and J by 4 bases, with 25 bases left in between. Looked up from germline, CDR1 is LNHDA and CDR2 is SQIVND (reference sequence). The CDR3 has 17 residues. CDR3 DNA sequence: TGTGCCAGTATCCCCGGCACAGGAGGGGCCCGTCCCACTGAAGCTTTCTTT. Its translation: CASIPGTGGARPTEAFF.

The rearrangement joins TRBV5-6 to TRBJ2-2; D gene ambiguous. Per germline, CDR1 SGHDT and CDR2 YYEEEE. The length of the CDR3 is 15 residues. The V gene lost 5 bases and the J gene lost 4 bases, with 15 bases spanning the gap. Here the CDR3 reads CASRTKIGPTGELFF. CDR3 in DNA: TGTGCCAGCAGGACAAAAATCGGGCCCACCGGGGAGCTGTTTTTT.

This chain uses TRBV6-2 or TRBV6-3 with TRBJ2-4, with D perhaps matching TRBD1 or TRBD2 (5 bases each). Germline V gene lookup returns CDR1 MNHEY and CDR2 SVGEGT. Trimming stripped 2 bases from V and 0 bases from J, with 14 bases between. This CDR3 is 17 amino acids long. CDR3 DNA: TGTGCCAGCAGTTACCGACTCTTGGGGGTAGCCAAAAACATTCAGTACTTC. Its translation: CASSYRLLGVAKNIQYF.

The CDR3 nucleotides are TGTGCCAGCAGTTTTAGTGCAACCTACGAGCAGTACTTC. It yields the protein CASSFSATYEQYF. The chain uses TRBV27 and TRBJ2-7, with unresolved D. With 3 bases removed from V and 2 bases from J, the gap between germline ends came to 8 bases. This CDR3 comprises 13 residues. Germline V gene sequence: CDR1 MNHEY, CDR2 SMNVEV (reference sequence).

The rearrangement uses TRBV10-3 and TRBJ1-1, with 7 bases matching TRBD1. Germline lookup yields CDR1 ENHRY and CDR2 SYGVKD. J gave up 5 bases and V 2 bases, and 5 bases lay outside the gene matches. The CDR3 runs to 14 residues. CDR3 protein: CAISERGQGTEAFF. DNA of the CDR3: TGTGCCATCAGTGAGAGGGGGCAGGGTACTGAAGCTTTCTTT.

In DNA, the CDR3 is TGTGCCAGCAGCCCCCCCCAGGGGCGAGTCTATGGCTACACCTTC. Residues: CASSPPQGRVYGYTF. J is TRBJ1-2 and V is TRBV16; D possibly corresponds to TRBD1 (6 bases). V dropped 4 bases and J dropped 4 bases, with 16 bases sitting between them. The germline gives CDR1 KGHSY, CDR2 FQNENV. This CDR3 region has 15 residues.

V usage is TRBV6-2 or TRBV6-3 and J usage is TRBJ2-7; the D gene is possibly TRBD1 (6 bases). Trimming took off 2 bases at V and 0 bases at J, with 11 bases between the two ends. Looked up from germline, CDR1 is MNHEY and CDR2 is SVGEGT. There are 15 residues in the CDR3. CDR3 DNA sequence: TGTGCCAGCAGTTACGAGGGGACAAGCTCCTACGAGCAGTACTTC. This sequence encodes CASSYEGTSSYEQYF.

This chain joins TRBV20-1 and TRBJ1-4, with 9 bases that match TRBD1. Unmatched junction bases numbered 7, after V lost 3 bases and J lost 8 bases. The CDR3 has 14 amino acids. The germline V gene encodes CDR1 DFQATT and CDR2 SNEGSKA (reference sequence). The CDR3 sequence is CSASKGTGLEKLFF. The CDR3 nucleotides read TGCAGTGCTAGTAAAGGGACAGGGTTAGAAAAACTGTTTTTT.

The chain links TRBV24-1 to TRBJ2-7, with 8 nucleotides matching TRBD1. V lost 4 bases to trimming and J lost 3 bases; unmatched junction nucleotides: 7. Germline V CDR1 and CDR2: KGHDR, SFDVKD. The CDR3 sequence is 15 residues long. CDR3 protein: CATSDRRDRGYEQYF. For the CDR3, the DNA is TGTGCCACCAGTGACCGCCGAGACAGGGGCTACGAGCAGTACTTC.

The chain recombines TRBV12-3 or TRBV12-4 with TRBJ2-1; no firm D call. The CDR3 loop spans 13 amino acids. Trimming removed 0 bases from V and 10 bases from J, with 10 bases in between. CDR3 loop: CASSLAGFAEQFF. The DNA for the CDR3 is TGTGCCAGCAGTTTAGCGGGTTTTGCAGAGCAGTTCTTC.

The V call is TRBV12-3 or TRBV12-4, the J call TRBJ1-2, with 7 bases fitting TRBD1. Trimming removed 7 bases from V and 9 bases from J; junction bases left unmatched: 11. This CDR3 is 13 amino acids long. CDR3 sequence: CASTRGGDARYTF. The CDR3 DNA reads as TGTGCCAGCACCAGGGGGGGAGACGCGCGCTACACCTTC.

V and J are TRBV28 and TRBJ2-1; 11 nucleotides align to TRBD2. The V segment lost 6 bases and the J segment 7 bases; nucleotides outside the gene matches: 8. Germline V lookup: CDR1 MDHEN, CDR2 SYDVKM. CDR3 size: 15 residues. The CDR3 nucleotides are TGTGCCAGCAGCTTCCTAGCGGGGGGACGAAATGAGCAGTTCTTC. It is translated as CASSFLAGGRNEQFF.

The genes are TRBV19 and TRBJ2-1, with TRBD2 matching 11 bases. J lost 6 bases, V lost 5 bases, and 9 bases had no gene match. The CDR3 extends over 16 amino acids. CDR1 is LNHDA and CDR2 is SQIVND in the germline V gene (reference sequence). The CDR3 loop is CASSVYSGGVLNEQFF. CDR3 bases: TGTGCCAGTAGTGTATATAGCGGGGGGGTTCTCAATGAGCAGTTCTTC.

CDR3 nucleotides: TGTGCCAGCAGGCCGGACAGGGGGCAAGCTTTCTTT. This sequence encodes CASRPDRGQAFF. The chain is built from TRBV2 and TRBJ1-1, with 11 bases fitting TRBD1. This CDR3 is built from 12 residues. Germline V CDR1 and CDR2: SNHLY, FYNNEI. V was clipped by 6 bases and J by 9 bases; unmatched bases: 3.

This chain uses TRBV5-1 with TRBJ1-6; D is possibly TRBD1 (5 bases). There are 15 residues in the CDR3. Trimming took 4 bases from V and 0 from J, leaving 8 bases between them. Germline CDR1 reads SGHRS; CDR2 reads YFSETQ. DNA of the CDR3: TGCGCCAGCAGCGGGGGGAGCTCCTATAATTCACCCCTCCACTTT. Translated, it gives CASSGGSSYNSPLHF.

The V gene is TRBV27, the J gene TRBJ2-5; 9 nucleotides line up with TRBD2. After removal of 3 bases from V and 9 bases from J, the junction contained 11 bases not matched to a gene. The length of the CDR3 is 15 residues. The V gene's germline CDR1 is MNHEY and CDR2 SMNVEV (reference sequence). In nucleotides, the CDR3 is TGTGCCAGCAGTTTGGTTAGCGGGGGCCAACAGGCCCAGTACTTC. This gives the protein CASSLVSGGQQAQYF.

This chain links TRBV27 with TRBJ1-5; D might be TRBD1 (6 bases). Germline V gives CDR1 MNHEY, CDR2 SMNVEV (reference sequence). V shed 5 bases and J shed 4 bases, with 15 bases lying between them. The CDR3 spans 15 residues. The CDR3 nucleotides read TGTGCCAGCAGTAAAGGGGGGCTATGGAATCAGCCCCAGCATTTT. The encoded protein is CASSKGGLWNQPQHF.

The chain is built from TRBV7-8 and TRBJ2-7; the match to TRBD2 covers 11 bases. Germline-derived CDR1 and CDR2 are SGHVS and FQNEAQ. This CDR3 contains 21 residues. J was trimmed by 6 bases and V by 5 bases; bases with no gene match: 27. The CDR3 nucleotides read TGTGCCAGCAGCCCACGGAGGGCGGTTCTAGCGGGGGGATCGCTGGGGATCGAGCAGTACTTC. It specifies CASSPRRAVLAGGSLGIEQYF.

The chain carries TRBV7-9 and TRBJ2-3, with 7 positions matching TRBD2. The length of the CDR3 is 13 residues. CDR1 is SEHNR, CDR2 FQNEAQ, per germline (reference sequence). Germline trimming cut 1 base from V and 6 bases from J; bases unmatched to any gene: 1. This CDR3 is CASSLGEGDTQYF. The CDR3 DNA is TGTGCCAGCAGCTTAGGGGAGGGCGATACGCAGTATTTT.

This chain links TRBV19 with TRBJ1-1; 7 bases match TRBD1. Looked up from germline, CDR1 is LNHDA and CDR2 is SQIVND (reference sequence). V lost 6 bases and J lost 1; bases outside the gene matches: 5. There are 14 residues in the CDR3. The CDR3 region is CASRPQGGNTEAFF. CDR3 bases: TGTGCCAGTAGACCCCAGGGGGGGAACACTGAAGCTTTCTTT. Supplemented by reference TRBV19 and TRBJ1-1, the full variable domain reads DGGITQSPKYLFRKEGQNVTLSCEQNLNHDAMYWYRQDPGQGLRLIYYSQIVNDFQKGDIAEGYSVSREKKESFPLTVTSAQKNPTAFYLCASRPQGGNTEAFFGQGTRLTVV.

This chain uses TRBV5-1 with TRBJ1-1; tentatively, D is TRBD1 (5 bases). The germline CDR1 and CDR2 sequences are SGHRS and YFSETQ. The CDR3 is made up of 14 amino acids. The V and J ends lost 4 bases and 0 bases respectively, with 10 bases between them. The CDR3 region is CASSPDRMNTEAFF. The CDR3 DNA sequence: TGCGCCAGCAGCCCCGACAGAATGAACACTGAAGCTTTCTTT.

The V and J genes are TRBV7-2 and TRBJ1-6; tentatively, D is TRBD1 (6 bases). V gave up 5 bases and J gave up 7 bases, with 15 bases separating them. In germline, CDR1 is SGHTA, CDR2 FQGNSA. The CDR3 covers 15 residues. This CDR3 reads CASSPNQGWNSPLHF. The CDR3, as DNA: TGTGCCAGCAGCCCCAACCAGGGGTGGAATTCACCCCTCCACTTT.

V is TRBV9 and J is TRBJ2-1; the D gene is possibly TRBD1 (6 bases). The CDR3 runs 12 residues. The V end lost 4 bases, the J end lost 13 bases, and 15 bases lay between the germline ends. Germline CDR1 reads SGDLS; CDR2 reads YYNGEE. In nucleotides, the CDR3 is TGTGCCAGCAGCCCGGCATCAGGGGCACAGTTCTTC. Its translation is CASSPASGAQFF. The variable domain in full, completed from reference TRBV9 and TRBJ2-1, reads DSGVTQTPKHLITATGQRVTLRCSPRSGDLSVYWYQQSLDQGLQFLIQYYNGEERAKGNILERFSAQQFPDLHSELNLSSLELGDSALYFCASSPASGAQFFGPGTRLTVL.

The chain has TRBV20-1 and TRBJ1-1, with unresolved D. V lost 8 bases and J lost 1, with 8 bases in between. This CDR3 region has 11 residues. CDR1 and CDR2 from the germline V gene are DFQATT and SNEGSKA (reference sequence). This CDR3 is CSLIGNTEAFF. The DNA for the CDR3 is TGCAGTTTGATTGGGAACACTGAAGCTTTCTTT.